Listed below are T cell receptor beta chains from one sample, sequenced in a study of blood T cell repertoires in COVID-19. TCRdb keeps only in-frame clones here, not all; method: immunoSEQ multiplex PCR. The sample contains about 150,000 clones, 70% to 90% of which appear only once. Sequencing was performed on peripheral blood. These receptors all come from a woman aged 60-70 years with COVID-19, enrolled during active disease. CDR3s include the opening cysteine and the closing phenylalanine or tryptophan. Each record gives: D gene, V gene, J gene, clone size, CDR3 DNA, CDR3 protein. A D gene is named only where the DNA matches it firmly. Clone size appears in some rows only: once, few, many, or a class for an expanded clone.

>.|TRBV27|TRBJ1-2|.
TGTGCCAGCAGGGCTCCTGTACGGCAGGGCTATGGCTACACCTTC
CASRAPVRQGYGYTF
>TRBD1|TRBV2|TRBJ1-3|.
TGTGCCAGCAGCGCACAGGGGACAAGGGTTATCTCTGGAAACACCATATATTTT
CASSAQGTRVISGNTIYF
>.|TRBV12-5|TRBJ2-7|few
TGTGCTAGTGGTCCGACGACAGAGTCCTACGAGCAGTACTTC
CASGPTTESYEQYF
>.|TRBV2|TRBJ2-2|.
TGTGCCAGCAGGGAGACCGAGAACACCGGGGAGCTGTTTTTT
CASRETENTGELFF
>.|TRBV6-6|TRBJ2-1|.
TGTGCCAGCAGAGGGCGGAGGGGAGCGAACTACAATGAGCAGTTCTTC
CASRGRRGANYNEQFF
>TRBD1|TRBV7-8|TRBJ1-3|.
TGTGCCAGCAGCGCCGGGACAGGTGGAAACACCATATATTTT
CASSAGTGGNTIYF
>.|TRBV18|TRBJ1-2|.
TGTGCCAGCTCACCAGAACGGTATGGCTACACCTTC
CASSPERYGYTF
>.|TRBV5-1|TRBJ2-5|.
TGCGCCAGCAGCTTGGCACTGGAGACCCAGTACTTC
CASSLALETQYF
>.|TRBV9|TRBJ1-1|.
TGTGCCAGCAGCCGGACAGATCAGAACACTGAAGCTTTCTTT
CASSRTDQNTEAFF
>.|TRBV7-8|TRBJ1-1|.
TGTGCCAGCAGCTCCCTATCCGGGACTGCCGAAGCTTTCTTT
CASSSLSGTAEAFF
>TRBD1|TRBV27|TRBJ2-1|.
TGTGCCAGCAGGAAACAGGGGATGAATGAGCAGTTCTTC
CASRKQGMNEQFF
>TRBD1|TRBV11-3|TRBJ1-2|.
TGTGCCAGCAGCTTACCCCGGGACAGGGCAGGTTATAACTATGGCTACACCTTC
CASSLPRDRAGYNYGYTF
>.|TRBV5-1|TRBJ2-5|.
TGCGCCAGCAGCTCCCTAGAACAAGAGACCCAGTACTTC
CASSSLEQETQYF
>.|TRBV5-4|TRBJ1-1|.
TGTGCCAGCAGCCTAACAGGGTTTGGCACTGAAGCTTTCTTT
CASSLTGFGTEAFF
>.|TRBV7-3|TRBJ1-1|many
TGTGCCAGCAGCTTAAGTGCGATCGGCACTGAAGCTTTCTTT
CASSLSAIGTEAFF
>.|TRBV10-3|TRBJ1-2|.
TGTGCCATCAGTGAGTCCGAACGGGACTATGGCTACACCTTC
CAISESERDYGYTF
>TRBD2|TRBV5-4|TRBJ2-7|few
TGTGCCAGCAGAGAGGGACTAGCGGGAGTCTACGAGCAGTACTTC
CASREGLAGVYEQYF
>.|TRBV11-2|TRBJ1-1|.
TGTGCCAGCAGCTACCCGGCTGAAGCTTTCTTT
CASSYPAEAFF
>TRBD1|TRBV9|TRBJ1-2|.
TGTGCCAGCAGCGGTAGGGGACAGGAAAGGCTCGGTGGCTACACCTTC
CASSGRGQERLGGYTF
>TRBD1|TRBV11-1|TRBJ1-2|.
TGTGCCAGCAGCTTAGATGGACAGGGAGCTGGCTACACCTTC
CASSLDGQGAGYTF
>TRBD1|TRBV5-8|TRBJ1-5|.
TGTGCCAGCAGCTTTAACGCCCGACAGGGGGCTGATTTT
CASSFNARQGADF
>.|TRBV2|TRBJ1-5|.
TGTGCCAGCAGTAGGTTCAGGGTCAATCAGCCCCAGCATTTT
CASSRFRVNQPQHF
>TRBD1|TRBV19|TRBJ2-5|.
TGTGCCAGTAGTAGCGGGACAGGGAACGGCGAGACCCAGTACTTC
CASSSGTGNGETQYF
>.|TRBV19|TRBJ1-1|.
TGTGCCAGTAGTATTCTTGGGGGGTTTGCCGAAGCTTTCTTT
CASSILGGFAEAFF
>TRBD2|TRBV11-3|TRBJ2-4|few
TGTGCCAGCAGCTTAGGGGGCGGGAGGGGAAACATTCAGTACTTC
CASSLGGGRGNIQYF
>.|TRBV15|TRBJ1-1|.
TGTGCCACCAGCAGAGAAGGTTTTTTCAGGGCTTTCTTT
CATSREGFFRAFF
>TRBD1|TRBV5-1|TRBJ2-1|.
TGCGCCAGCAGCCTTGACAGGGGCATCTACAATGAGCAGTTCTTC
CASSLDRGIYNEQFF
>TRBD1|TRBV5-4|TRBJ1-4|.
TGTGCCAGCAGCGGGGGACAGATCAATGAAAAACTGTTTTTT
CASSGGQINEKLFF
>TRBD1|TRBV14|TRBJ1-6|once
TGTGCCAGCAGCCAAGATATAGGACAGGCGAGCTCCTATAATTCACCCCTCCACTTT
CASSQDIGQASSYNSPLHF
>.|TRBV11-1|TRBJ2-7|.
TGTGCCAGCAGCTTAGAACTAGCTATAACCTACGAGCAGTACTTC
CASSLELAITYEQYF
>TRBD2|TRBV7-6|TRBJ2-5|.
TGTGCCAGCAGCTTAGCAGCGGGAGTCTTGGAGACCCAGTACTTC
CASSLAAGVLETQYF
>.|TRBV3-1/TRBV3-2|TRBJ1-1|.
TGTGCCAGCAGCTCCCCTCCCGGAGGGTACACTGAAGCTTTCTTT
CASSSPPGGYTEAFF
>.|TRBV19|TRBJ1-3|.
TGTGCCAGTAGTATCCCAAGGACACTTCATAGCTCTGGAAACACCATATATTTT
CASSIPRTLHSSGNTIYF
>TRBD1|TRBV27|TRBJ1-1|.
TGTGCCAGCAGTTTATCCAAGAGAGACAGGGGCGCCGGGAACACTGAAGCTTTCTTT
CASSLSKRDRGAGNTEAFF
>.|TRBV9|TRBJ1-1|.
TGTGCCAGCAGCGTAGGGCAGGGGACCACTGAAGCTTTCTTT
CASSVGQGTTEAFF
>TRBD2|TRBV11-3|TRBJ2-5|.
TGTGCCAGCAGTTCAACTAGCGGTCTGGGGGAGACCCAGTACTTC
CASSSTSGLGETQYF
>.|TRBV19|TRBJ2-7|few
TGTGCCAGTAGGACCGGCCAGGGTTCCTACGAGCAGTACTTC
CASRTGQGSYEQYF
>TRBD1|TRBV19|TRBJ2-5|.
TGTGCCAGTAGTGAGTCAGGGGGCAGGGAGACCCAGTACTTC
CASSESGGRETQYF
>.|TRBV5-1|TRBJ1-2|.
TGCGCCAGCAGCCTCCAGGATAACTATGGCTACACCTTC
CASSLQDNYGYTF
>TRBD1|TRBV10-2|TRBJ2-7|.
TGCGCCAGCAGCAGCCAGAAACAGGGGACCCCCTACGAGCAGTACTTC
CASSSQKQGTPYEQYF
>TRBD1|TRBV6-6|TRBJ1-1|.
TGTGCCAGCGGACAGGCGTCGAACACTGAAGCTTTCTTT
CASGQASNTEAFF
>TRBD1|TRBV29-1|TRBJ1-1|.
TGCAGCGTCCTACCATCGCTTACAGGGGGCACTGAAGCTTTCTTT
CSVLPSLTGGTEAFF
>TRBD1|TRBV5-1|TRBJ2-5|.
TGCGCCAGCAGCGTACAGGGGGCCCAAGAGACCCAGTACTTC
CASSVQGAQETQYF
>.|TRBV2|TRBJ1-1|few
TGTGCCAGCAACCGGTACACTGAAGCTTTCTTT
CASNRYTEAFF
>TRBD2|TRBV3-1/TRBV3-2|TRBJ2-7|.
TGTGCCAGCAGCCAAGTACTAGCGGGAGGGCCCGTCTACGAGCAGTACTTC
CASSQVLAGGPVYEQYF
>.|TRBV11-2|TRBJ1-5|.
TGTGCCAGCAGTTTGGGCCTCAATCAGCCCCAGCATTTT
CASSLGLNQPQHF
>.|TRBV5-5|TRBJ1-1|.
TGTGCCAGCAGCTTAGGGGATAACACTGAAGCTTTCTTT
CASSLGDNTEAFF